The next 20 T cell receptor beta chains were all read from a single sample in a study of cytomegalovirus exposure and HLA in healthy donors. PCR involved 60 Vbeta and 13 Jbeta primers. Clones were read by immunoSEQ multiplex PCR, and TCRdb kept only the in-frame ones, dropping some. Altogether over 100,000 clones are present, about 62% being singletons, with the ten largest covering under 9.5%. The sequencing input was PBMCs. These receptors originate from a woman between 40 and 50 years old in good health and CMV-seropositive.

The gene calls are TRBV9 and TRBJ1-3, with unresolved D. The CDR3 sequence is 17 residues long. V was trimmed by 4 bases and J by 0 bases, leaving 17 bases between them. Germline assignment: CDR1 SGDLS and CDR2 YYNGEE. The CDR3 DNA follows: TGTGCCAGCAGCACTAGGTCCGGTGACATCTCTGGAAACACCATATATTTT. This sequence encodes CASSTRSGDISGNTIYF.

This clone occurred once. The V call is TRBV2, the J call TRBJ1-5; a possible D gene is TRBD1 (5 bases). This CDR3 is built from 21 residues. Trimming took off 7 bases at V and 0 bases at J, with 31 bases between the two ends. Germline V CDR1 and CDR2: SNHLY, FYNNEI. The CDR3: CASKGSYRAGMMGHSNQPQHF. The CDR3 region has the DNA TGTGCCAGCAAGGGTTCATATCGGGCTGGAATGATGGGGCATAGCAATCAGCCCCAGCATTTT.

The chain uses TRBV7-5 and TRBJ2-7; the table's D call, TRBD1, was not checked against the DNA. TRBV7-5 is noted as a pseudogene. This CDR3 comprises 14 residues. CDR3 in amino acids: CARSLGSGIDEQYF. CDR3 nucleotide sequence: TGTGCCAGAAGCTTGGGCTCAGGGATCGACGAGCAGTACTTC.

This chain joins TRBV10-1 and TRBJ2-5; D may be TRBD2 (6 bases). The V end was cut by 4 bases, the J end by 5 bases, with 17 bases between. The CDR3 loop spans 15 amino acids. Germline CDR1 and CDR2: WNHNN and SYGVQD (reference sequence). CDR3 in DNA: TGCGCCAGCAGTGTTTCGGGAGAGAATGGGGAGACCCAGTACTTC. Protein sequence: CASSVSGENGETQYF.

The chain recombines TRBV7-3 with TRBJ2-2; TRBD2 might be the D (6 bases). From germline, CDR1 is SGHTA and CDR2 FQGTGA. Deletions cut 0 bases from V and 5 bases from J, with 10 bases between. CDR3 length equals 15 residues. The CDR3 DNA follows: TGTGCCAGCAGCTTAACACGGGGGTCGACCGGGGAGCTGTTTTTT. Amino acid sequence: CASSLTRGSTGELFF.

This clone was counted only a few times. The chain links TRBV5-1 to TRBJ2-5; 7 nucleotides line up with TRBD2. V lost 4 bases to trimming and J lost 4 bases; unmatched junction nucleotides: 4. Per the germline V gene, CDR1 is SGHRS and CDR2 is YFSETQ. This CDR3 spans 13 amino acids. CDR3 sequence reads: CASSEPGGETQYF. DNA of the CDR3: TGCGCCAGCAGCGAGCCGGGGGGAGAGACCCAGTACTTC.

V gene TRBV28 combines with J gene TRBJ2-4; D is possibly TRBD2 (6 bases). The CDR3 spans 15 residues. Trimming took 5 bases from V and 1 from J, leaving 12 bases between them. Germline CDR1 reads MDHEN; CDR2 reads SYDVKM. The chain's CDR3 is CASSETGRAKNIQYF. In DNA, the CDR3 is TGTGCCAGCAGTGAGACGGGGAGGGCCAAAAACATTCAGTACTTC.

V usage is TRBV19 and J usage is TRBJ2-2, with 8 bases matching TRBD2. Trimming at V came to 11 bases and at J to 0 bases, leaving 8 bases not matched to a gene. The CDR3 loop spans 15 amino acids. In germline, CDR1 is LNHDA, CDR2 SQIVND (reference sequence). In nucleotides, the CDR3 is TGTGCCGTCAGGAAGGGACTAGCGAACACCGGGGAGCTGTTTTTT. This codes for CAVRKGLANTGELFF.

This chain joins TRBV6-5 and TRBJ2-7; no definite D call. This CDR3 spans 13 amino acids. Germline CDR1 reads MNHEY; CDR2 reads SVGAGI. V was cut by 5 bases and J by 0 bases, with 8 bases left in between. CDR3 in DNA: TGTGCCAGCAGTGCTAGGAGCTCCTACGAGCAGTACTTC. It codes for CASSARSSYEQYF.

The chain carries TRBV10-1 and TRBJ2-3; unclear D gene. Per the germline V gene, CDR1 is WNHNN and CDR2 is SYGVQD (reference sequence). This CDR3 spans 13 amino acids. With 5 bases removed from V and 3 bases from J, the gap between germline ends came to 9 bases. This CDR3 is CASSPVETDTQYF. The CDR3, as DNA: TGCGCCAGCAGTCCGGTAGAGACAGATACGCAGTATTTT.

This chain links TRBV14 with TRBJ2-7; D gene ambiguous. V dropped 4 bases and J dropped 5 bases, with 18 bases sitting between them. In germline, CDR1 is SGHDN, CDR2 FVKESK. This CDR3 comprises 15 residues. DNA for the CDR3: TGTGCCAGCAGCCCCCTCGAGACTCATCTAAACGAGCAGTACTTC. This gives the protein CASSPLETHLNEQYF.

In this sample, this clone turned up a few times. The V gene is TRBV9, the J gene TRBJ2-5; 8 bases map to TRBD2. Germline V gene data show CDR1 as SGDLS and CDR2 as YYNGEE. After removal of 0 bases from V and 5 bases from J, the junction contained 9 bases not matched to a gene. CDR3 length: 16 amino acids. The CDR3 sequence: CASSVGVGSGTETQYF. The CDR3 DNA is TGTGCCAGCAGCGTAGGTGTGGGTAGCGGGACGGAGACCCAGTACTTC.

The chain recombines TRBV7-9 with TRBJ1-6; TRBD1 matches 8 bases. The CDR3 consists of 14 residues. Trimming at V came to 2 bases and at J to 10 bases, leaving 4 bases not matched to a gene. Germline V gene sequence: CDR1 SEHNR, CDR2 FQNEAQ (reference sequence). The CDR3 sequence is CASSLSGGHSPLHF. CDR3 DNA sequence: TGTGCCAGCAGCTTATCAGGGGGCCACTCACCCCTCCACTTT.

This sequence joins TRBV6-5 and TRBJ2-2, with 7 positions matching TRBD2. The germline V gene encodes CDR1 MNHEY and CDR2 SVGAGI. Unmatched junction bases numbered 11, after V lost 7 bases and J lost 6 bases. The CDR3 has 15 residues. CDR3 nucleotide sequence: TGTGCCAGCAAAGTTTCACTAGCGATCCCCGGGGAGCTGTTTTTT. Translating it yields CASKVSLAIPGELFF.

This clone occurred a few times. J is TRBJ2-3 and V is TRBV7-2; 12 bases are a match to TRBD2. The junction had 3 bases not matched to a gene; V was cut back by 2 bases and J by 6 bases. The CDR3 extends over 15 amino acids. Germline V lookup: CDR1 SGHTA, CDR2 FQGNSA. The CDR3 loop is CASSLWTSGTDTQYF. Written as DNA, the CDR3 is TGTGCCAGCAGCTTATGGACTAGCGGGACGGATACGCAGTATTTT.

CDR3 loop: CASQNLGGDQPQHF. Written as DNA, the CDR3 is TGTGCCAGTCAAAATTTGGGGGGGGATCAGCCCCAGCATTTT. The J gene is TRBJ1-5, the V gene TRBV19, with D perhaps matching TRBD1 (5 bases). The ends were cut back, 8 bases at V and 5 bases at J, with 16 bases in the middle. Germline V lookup: CDR1 LNHDA, CDR2 SQIVND (reference sequence). CDR3 size: 14 residues.

The genes are TRBV18 and TRBJ1-1, with D possibly matching TRBD1 (6 bases). The CDR3 is 14 amino acids. V was trimmed by 0 bases and J by 2 bases, leaving 7 bases between them. Per the germline V gene, CDR1 is KGHSH and CDR2 is LQKENI. In nucleotides, the CDR3 is TGTGCCAGCTCACCACCACAGGGAAACACTGAAGCTTTCTTT. Its translation: CASSPPQGNTEAFF. Based on the CDR3 plus reference TRBV18 and TRBJ1-1, the full variable domain is NAGVMQNPRHLVRRRGQEARLRCSPMKGHSHVYWYRQLPEEGLKFMVYLQKENIIDESGMPKERFSAEFPKEGPSILRIQQVVRGDSAAYFCASSPPQGNTEAFFGQGTRLTVV.

Only one count was recorded for this clone. The V gene is TRBV19, the J gene TRBJ1-5, with TRBD1 identical over 8 bases. J gave up 1 base and V 7 bases, and 18 bases lay outside the gene matches. CDR3 length: 19 amino acids. Germline V gene sequence: CDR1 LNHDA, CDR2 SQIVND (reference sequence). CDR3 residues: CASTKDRAKGKSSNQPQHF. The DNA for the CDR3 is TGTGCCAGTACCAAGGACAGGGCCAAGGGAAAGTCGAGCAATCAGCCCCAGCATTTT.

This clone was detected only once. The CDR3 loop reads CASSLEVRRGGATGELFF. The CDR3 DNA is TGTGCCAGCAGCTTAGAGGTTCGGCGGGGGGGCGCCACCGGGGAGCTGTTTTTT. This chain uses TRBV7-9 with TRBJ2-2; TRBD2 aligns across 9 bases. Germline CDR1 and CDR2: SEHNR and FQNEAQ (reference sequence). The CDR3 length is 18 residues. V gave up 1 base and J gave up 4 bases; unmatched junction bases: 10.

V is TRBV30 and J is TRBJ2-3, with TRBD1 as a possible D gene (5 bases). CDR3 length: 14 residues. The V gene's germline CDR1 is GTSNPN and CDR2 SVGIG (reference sequence). The V end lost 0 bases, the J end lost 0 bases, and 7 bases lay between the germline ends. The CDR3: CAWSVDSSTDTQYF. CDR3 nucleotides: TGTGCCTGGAGTGTAGACAGTAGCACAGATACGCAGTATTTT.